This T cell receptor beta chain was documented in a study of regulatory T cells in long-lasting Graves disease. Background on the study: With positive TSH receptor antibodies and over 5 years of antithyroid drugs, Graves' disease was considered persistent.

Time point reported: persistent/refractory GD, antithyroid drugs over 5 years with positive TRAb. Isolated PBMC RNA provided the starting material for the TCR library. The patients were drawn from one endocrinology department in Xi'an, China. Relying on iRepertoire HTBI primers and Arm-PCR of CDR3 regions, the team built TCR beta libraries. TCRdb reanalysed the multiplex PCR reads using MiXCR and keeps one entry per CDR3 protein. This table holds 350,000 to 450,000 distinct CDR3 sequences, roughly 20% found once. There are 16 residues in the CDR3. Trimming cost V 3 bases and J 2 bases, with 15 bases left between them. Germline values: CDR1 MNHGY, CDR2 SVAAGI.

This specimen consisted of peripheral blood mononuclear cells (PBMCs), obtained when the disease was refractory, from a patient treated with antithyroid drugs. The receptor comes from a female donor with Graves disease. V and J are TRBV6-9 and TRBJ2-3; D is uncertain. The CDR3 protein is CASSYTRLQITDTQYF. Here the CDR3 DNA reads TGTGCCAGCAGTTACACGAGGCTGCAAATCACAGATACGCAGTATTTT.